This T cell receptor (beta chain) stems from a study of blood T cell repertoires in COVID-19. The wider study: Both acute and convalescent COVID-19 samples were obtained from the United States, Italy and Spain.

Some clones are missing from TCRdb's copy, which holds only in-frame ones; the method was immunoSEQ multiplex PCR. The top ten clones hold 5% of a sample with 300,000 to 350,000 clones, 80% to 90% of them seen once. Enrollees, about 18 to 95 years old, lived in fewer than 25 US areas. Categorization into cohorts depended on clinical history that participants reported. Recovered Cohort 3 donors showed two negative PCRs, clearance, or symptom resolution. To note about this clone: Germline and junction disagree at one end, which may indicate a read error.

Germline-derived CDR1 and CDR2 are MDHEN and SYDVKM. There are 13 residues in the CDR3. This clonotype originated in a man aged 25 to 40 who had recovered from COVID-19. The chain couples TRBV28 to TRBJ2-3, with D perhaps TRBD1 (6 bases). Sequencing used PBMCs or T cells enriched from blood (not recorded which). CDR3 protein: CASTLPTTGTQYF. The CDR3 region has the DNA TGTGCCAGCACTCTGCCAACGACAGGTACGCAGTATTTT.